The rows below give T cell receptor beta chains drawn from one sample of a study of cytomegalovirus exposure and HLA in healthy donors. Generated by immunoSEQ multiplex PCR, the TCRdb table keeps only in-frame clones and is missing some. The table has around 140,000 clones, about three quarters seen once; the top ten hold 3.5% to 5%. Input material: PBMCs. The receptors were sampled from a male donor in good health and CMV-seronegative. CDR3s include the opening cysteine and the closing phenylalanine or tryptophan. D genes are given only for firm matches. A row's size may be missing; if present it is once, few, many or a size class.

D gene	V gene	clone size	J gene	CDR3 DNA	CDR3 protein
NA	TRBV23-1	NA	TRBJ1-2	TGCGCCAGCAGTCAATCCAGTAACTATGGCTACACCTTC	CASSQSSNYGYTF
NA	TRBV27	NA	TRBJ1-5	TGTGCCAGCAGTTTATCTTGGACACTCAGCAATCAGCCCCAGCATTTT	CASSLSWTLSNQPQHF
TRBD2	TRBV19	NA	TRBJ2-7	TGTGCCAGTACTACTTTTGGAGAGGTGCGGGAGATCGAGCAGTACTTC	CASTTFGEVREIEQYF
TRBD2	TRBV5-1	NA	TRBJ2-5	TGCGCCAGCAGCTCCGGGACTAACCATCAAGAGACCCAGTACTTC	CASSSGTNHQETQYF
TRBD1	TRBV7-2	NA	TRBJ2-3	TGTGCCAGCAGCTTATTGGGCAGGGGGCGCACAGATACGCAGTATTTT	CASSLLGRGRTDTQYF
NA	TRBV7-3	NA	TRBJ1-1	TGTGCCAGCAGCCCACGCCCGACGGGTAGGACTGAAGCTTTCTTT	CASSPRPTGRTEAFF
TRBD1	TRBV4-3	NA	TRBJ1-5	TGCGCCAGCAGCCAAGAGAGGACAGGGAGGCAGCCCCAGCATTTT	CASSQERTGRQPQHF
NA	TRBV5-1	NA	TRBJ2-5	TGCGCCAGCAGGGGACTGGCCGGTGAGACCCAGTACTTC	CASRGLAGETQYF
NA	TRBV18	NA	TRBJ1-1	TGTGCCAGCTCACCAAGGTCAGGTGGAGGGGACACTGAAGCTTTCTTT	CASSPRSGGGDTEAFF
NA	TRBV7-2	NA	TRBJ2-5	TGTGCCAGCAGCTTTCAGGGTTCGCGAGAGACCCAGTACTTC	CASSFQGSRETQYF
TRBD1	TRBV6-5	NA	TRBJ2-2	TGTGCCAGCAGCCCCCAGGGGGCGCGGACCGGGGAGCTGTTTTTT	CASSPQGARTGELFF
NA	TRBV5-4	NA	TRBJ2-5	TGTGCCAGCAGCACACAAGAGACCCAGTACTTC	CASSTQETQYF
NA	TRBV7-9	NA	TRBJ2-7	TGTGCCAGCAGCCCCCGCACCGGGACAAATCGCTACGAGCAGTACTTC	CASSPRTGTNRYEQYF
NA	TRBV18	NA	TRBJ2-7	TGTGCCAGCTCACCAAGTCAGGGGCAGTACTTC	CASSPSQGQYF
NA	TRBV11-1	NA	TRBJ2-5	TGTGCCAGCAGCTCCCTTGGGGGGAAGCAGTACTTC	CASSSLGGKQYF
TRBD1	TRBV6-5	NA	TRBJ1-5	TGTGCCAGCAGGTCGACAGGGACGAGGCAGCCCCAGCATTTT	CASRSTGTRQPQHF
TRBD2	TRBV18	NA	TRBJ2-1	TGTGCCAGCTCACCGTATCCGCCTAGCGGGGTTGAGCAGTTCTTC	CASSPYPPSGVEQFF
TRBD1	TRBV25-1	NA	TRBJ2-7	TGTGCCAGCTCCTGGACAGGGAGTGAGCAGTACTTC	CASSWTGSEQYF
NA	TRBV19	few	TRBJ2-2	TGTGCCAGTAGTGACTCCCTTGGTGGTACCGGGGAGCTGTTTTTT	CASSDSLGGTGELFF
TRBD2	TRBV5-1	NA	TRBJ2-1	TGCGCCAGCAGTTATGCCGGGACTAGCGGGGCTACCTACAATGAGCAGTTCTTC	CASSYAGTSGATYNEQFF